One sample yielded the 16 T cell receptor beta chains listed below, sequenced in a study of Ad26.COV2.S vaccination and SARS-CoV-2 variants. Treatment specified: roughly 18 received Ad26.COV2.S at low or high dose, single or two shots; roughly 5 received placebo; per-sample allocation not given. The samples date from day 63 after the first vaccine or placebo injection. Here immunoSEQ multiplex PCR was the method, and the copy in TCRdb shows in-frame clones only, minus some. Here the sample spans 200,000 to 300,000 clones, more than 75% being singletons. This specimen was peripheral blood, taken in a trial of Ad26.COV2.S vaccine versus placebo. The source of these receptors is a person aged 18-65 years who received the Ad26.COV2.S COVID-19 vaccine or a placebo.

This clone appeared a single time. The V and J genes are TRBV7-2 and TRBJ1-2; 7 nucleotides line up with TRBD1. This CDR3 has 15 amino acids. V dropped 2 bases and J dropped 4; count of bases not matched to a gene: 7. Germline V gene data show CDR1 as SGHTA and CDR2 as FQGNSA. This CDR3 is CASSLKAGGGYGYTF. The DNA for the CDR3 is TGTGCCAGCAGCTTAAAGGCAGGGGGTGGCTATGGCTACACCTTC. The full variable domain, with the rest looked up from reference TRBV7-2 and TRBJ1-2, is GAGVSQSPSNKVTEKGKDVELRCDPISGHTALYWYRQSLGQGLEFLIYFQGNSAPDKSGLPSDRFSAERTGGSVSTLTIQRTQQEDSAVYLCASSLKAGGGYGYTFGSGTRLTVV.

This sequence joins TRBV6-1 and TRBJ2-5, with D perhaps TRBD1 or TRBD2 (5 bases each). Germline lookup yields CDR1 MNHNS and CDR2 SASEGT. The CDR3 runs 15 residues. V was trimmed by 2 bases and J by 1 base, leaving 11 bases between them. DNA of the CDR3: TGTGCCAGCAGTGAATATTGGGGGACCCAAGAGACCCAGTACTTC. Its protein product is CASSEYWGTQETQYF.

The rearrangement links TRBV28 to TRBJ2-3, with TRBD1 identical over 9 bases. The V and J ends lost 3 bases and 0 bases, in that order; junction bases with no gene match: 1. The germline V gene encodes CDR1 MDHEN and CDR2 SYDVKM. This CDR3 comprises 15 residues. The CDR3 DNA is TGTGCCAGCAGTTTCGGGACAGGGAGCACAGATACGCAGTATTTT. Amino acids: CASSFGTGSTDTQYF.

V gene TRBV2 combines with J gene TRBJ2-5, with D maybe TRBD1 (5 bases). In germline, CDR1 is SNHLY, CDR2 FYNNEI. This CDR3 contains 15 residues. Trimming took off 7 bases at V and 1 base at J, with 16 bases between the two ends. CDR3 DNA: TGTGCCAGCATGGGCCCGTGGGGCGGCCAAGAGACCCAGTACTTC. Its translation: CASMGPWGGQETQYF.

The chain employs TRBV6-6 and TRBJ1-5; no clear D gene. V was clipped by 6 bases and J by 4 bases, with 7 bases between them. Germline lookup yields CDR1 MNHNY and CDR2 SVGAGI (reference sequence). CDR3 size: 12 residues. CDR3 in amino acids: CASSSPNQPQHF. CDR3 sequence (DNA): TGTGCCAGCAGCTCCCCGAATCAGCCCCAGCATTTT.

This chain joins TRBV3-1 (or the pseudogene TRBV3-2) and TRBJ2-7; D call uncertain. In germline, CDR1 is LGHDT, CDR2 YNNKEL (reference sequence). V lost 1 base and J 6 bases, leaving 4 bases between the germline ends. CDR3 size: 11 residues. CDR3 in amino acids: CASSQVGEQYF. As DNA, the CDR3 is TGTGCCAGCAGCCAAGTGGGCGAGCAGTACTTC.

V usage is TRBV28 and J usage is TRBJ1-5, with a tentative D call TRBD1 (5 bases). Trimming took off 3 bases at V and 0 bases at J, with 9 bases between the two ends. From germline, CDR1 is MDHEN and CDR2 SYDVKM. The CDR3 is 15 residues long. The CDR3 nucleotides read TGTGCCAGCAGTTTCACAGGATATAGCAATCAGCCCCAGCATTTT. It is translated as CASSFTGYSNQPQHF.

As DNA, the CDR3 is TGTGCCAGCAGCACCGGCTCGGTAGGGGCCTACGAGCAGTACTTC. The encoded protein is CASSTGSVGAYEQYF. The V gene is TRBV11-1, the J gene TRBJ2-7, with D tentatively TRBD1 (5 bases). The ends were cut back, 5 bases at V and 2 bases at J, with 16 bases in the middle. The CDR3 consists of 15 residues. CDR1 and CDR2 (germline): SGHAT, FQDESV (reference sequence).

The V and J genes are TRBV7-2 and TRBJ1-1, with TRBD1 identical over 9 bases. CDR1 SGHTA and CDR2 FQGNSA come from the germline V gene. This CDR3 contains 12 residues. The trim removed 8 bases at V and 10 bases at J, leaving 8 bases unmatched. DNA of the CDR3: TGTGCCAGCGGGAGGACGGGACAGGGAGCTTTCTTT. Translation gives CASGRTGQGAFF.

The chain carries TRBV5-4 and TRBJ2-2; maybe TRBD2 (5 bases). CDR3 size: 16 residues. The germline gives CDR1 SGHNT, CDR2 YYREEE (reference sequence). V gave up 4 bases and J gave up 4 bases, with 17 bases separating them. The CDR3 DNA sequence: TGTGCCAGCAGCCATCCAACTAGATCCGCCACCGGGGAGCTGTTTTTT. Translating gives CASSHPTRSATGELFF.

The chain joins TRBV2 to TRBJ1-2; perhaps TRBD1 as D (5 bases). The germline V and J ends were trimmed by 8 bases and 7 bases, with 17 bases remaining between them. Germline V gene sequence: CDR1 SNHLY, CDR2 FYNNEI. This CDR3 spans 13 amino acids. Written as DNA, the CDR3 is TGTGCCAGCTCCGAGCGGGGGATTGCTGGCTACACCTTC. Its translation: CASSERGIAGYTF.

The chain is built from TRBV18 and TRBJ1-2, with 10 bases matching TRBD1. V dropped 5 bases and J dropped 1; count of bases not matched to a gene: 19. The germline V gene encodes CDR1 KGHSH and CDR2 LQKENI. There are 20 residues in the CDR3. The CDR3 is CASSALSGTGASFVNYGYTF. The CDR3 DNA is TGTGCCAGCTCAGCTCTTTCCGGGACAGGGGCCTCTTTCGTTAACTATGGCTACACCTTC.

The chain combines TRBV19 with TRBJ2-3; 11 bases agree with TRBD2. The ends lost 5 bases at V and 5 bases at J; junction bases unmatched: 9. This CDR3 has 16 amino acids. CDR1 is LNHDA, CDR2 SQIVND, per germline (reference sequence). The CDR3: CASSLNSGRAGDTQYF. CDR3 nucleotides: TGTGCCAGTAGTCTGAATAGCGGGAGGGCCGGAGATACGCAGTATTTT.

CDR3: CATSDVGQGGGEQYF. The CDR3 DNA reads as TGTGCCACCAGTGATGTCGGACAGGGGGGGGGCGAGCAGTACTTC. The chain is built from TRBV24-1 and TRBJ2-7; 10 positions agree with TRBD1. Germline V gene data show CDR1 as KGHDR and CDR2 as SFDVKD. The CDR3 loop spans 15 amino acids. J lost 6 bases, V lost 3 bases, and 7 bases had no gene match.

The chain recombines TRBV9 with TRBJ2-2; D is ambiguous. CDR1 and CDR2 (germline): SGDLS, YYNGEE. V was clipped by 4 bases and J by 2 bases, with 3 bases between them. This CDR3 has 12 amino acids. The CDR3 DNA sequence: TGTGCCAGCAGCCCCAACACCGGGGAGCTGTTTTTT. This codes for CASSPNTGELFF. Combining the CDR3 with reference TRBV9 and TRBJ2-2 gives the whole variable domain DSGVTQTPKHLITATGQRVTLRCSPRSGDLSVYWYQQSLDQGLQFLIQYYNGEERAKGNILERFSAQQFPDLHSELNLSSLELGDSALYFCASSPNTGELFFGEGSRLTVL.

The V gene is TRBV7-9, the J gene TRBJ2-2; the match to TRBD1 covers 9 bases. V trimming: 5 bases; J trimming: 6 bases; junction bases outside the gene matches: 7. Germline V CDR1 and CDR2: SEHNR, FQNEAQ (reference sequence). This CDR3 spans 15 amino acids. CDR3 sequence reads: CASSISQGASGELFF. CDR3 DNA: TGTGCCAGCAGCATCTCACAGGGGGCTTCCGGGGAGCTGTTTTTT.